This record concerns one T cell receptor beta chain sequence. Its antigen is unidentified. The data were obtained in a study of T cell responses to AZD1222 COVID-19 vaccine. Trimming stripped 0 bases from V and 0 bases from J, with 17 bases between. CDR1 and CDR2 (germline): SGHDT, YYEEEE. This CDR3 comprises 18 residues. Clones were sequenced by immunoSEQ multiplex PCR, and TCRdb holds only the in-frame ones, with some missing. The repertoire holds about 120,000 clones, with roughly nine tenths as singletons. Study observations and caveats: Unmutated regions of variants are reportedly targeted by nearly half of spike-specific TCRs. Vaccine-associated CD4 TCRs ranged over spike, dominating at 160-218 and 743-854.

The study pooled second doses at about 4 or about 12 weeks. The sample consisted of peripheral blood, taken 28 days after the second AZD1222 dose. The genes are TRBV5-6 and TRBJ2-3, with D possibly called TRBD1 or TRBD2 (6 bases each). The receptor's source is an adult who received the AZD1222 COVID-19 vaccine. CDR3 sequence reads: CASSLAVWQGTSTDTQYF. The CDR3 nucleotides are TGTGCCAGCAGCTTGGCCGTTTGGCAGGGGACTAGCACAGATACGCAGTATTTT.